This T cell receptor (beta chain) was documented in a study of T cells after yellow fever vaccination. Background on the study: Preparation of fractions with low cell numbers was performed using SMART-Seq v4 Ultra Low Input. General study points: Abundant bulk-population clonotypes could contaminate the FACS-sorted repertoires. Booster sampling recovered most clones from primary vaccination (approximately 96% CD4, approximately 88% CD8).

Template switching by 5'RACE produced TCR cDNA, adding a universal primer site and UMIs. TCRdb passed the 5' RACE reads through MiXCR, listing each CDR3 protein once. This table has a few hundred thousand distinct CDR3 sequences, about 8.3% appearing once. This CDR3 comprises 12 residues. From germline, CDR1 is SQVTM and CDR2 ANQGSEA. Trimming removed 8 bases from V and 0 bases from J, with 10 bases in between. Only a few counts were recorded for this clonotype. Antigen: not known. J is TRBJ1-1 and V is TRBV29-1; D remains unclear. The sample consisted of PBMCs, taken more than 35 days after the first yellow fever vaccination. This receptor was identified in a man aged 18 to 29 who received the YFV17D yellow fever vaccine. The CDR3 nucleotides are TGCAGCATACGAACCTTGAACACTGAAGCTTTCTTT. It codes for CSIRTLNTEAFF.